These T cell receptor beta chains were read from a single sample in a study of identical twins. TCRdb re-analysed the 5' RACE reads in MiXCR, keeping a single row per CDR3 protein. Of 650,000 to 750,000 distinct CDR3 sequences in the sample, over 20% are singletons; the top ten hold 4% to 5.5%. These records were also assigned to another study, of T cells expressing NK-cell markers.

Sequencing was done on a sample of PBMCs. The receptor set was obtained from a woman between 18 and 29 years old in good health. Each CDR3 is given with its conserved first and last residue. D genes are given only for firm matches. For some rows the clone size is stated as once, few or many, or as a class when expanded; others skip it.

CDR3 DNA: TGTGCCAGCAGTTATAAGGGACTAGTGGGGCCAGGGACCCAGTACTTC; CDR3 protein: CASSYKGLVGPGTQYF; V gene: TRBV12-3/TRBV12-4; clone size: many; CDR3 length: 16; D gene: TRBD2; J gene: TRBJ2-5
CDR3 DNA: TGCGCCAGCAGCTTGGGTCCAGGGGGCGTGAGGAATGAGCAGTTCTTC; CDR3 protein: CASSLGPGGVRNEQFF; V gene: TRBV5-1; clone size: .; CDR3 length: 16; D gene: TRBD1; J gene: TRBJ2-1
CDR3 DNA: TGTGCCAGCAGCCGAGATGGGACAATCACCGGGGAGCTGTTTTTT; CDR3 protein: CASSRDGTITGELFF; V gene: TRBV7-9; clone size: .; CDR3 length: 15; D gene: .; J gene: TRBJ2-2
CDR3 DNA: TGTGCCAGCAGCCATCTTGACTCCTACAATGAGCAGTTCTTC; CDR3 protein: CASSHLDSYNEQFF; V gene: TRBV4-2; clone size: few; CDR3 length: 14; D gene: .; J gene: TRBJ2-1
CDR3 DNA: TGCAGTGCTAGAGAATCGGGGGTAGAGGAGACCCAGTACTTC; CDR3 protein: CSARESGVEETQYF; V gene: TRBV20-1; clone size: .; CDR3 length: 14; D gene: .; J gene: TRBJ2-5
CDR3 DNA: TGTGCCAGCAGTTACAGGAGCTTCGGGGGCTACGAGCAGTACTTC; CDR3 protein: CASSYRSFGGYEQYF; V gene: TRBV6-2/TRBV6-3; clone size: .; CDR3 length: 15; D gene: .; J gene: TRBJ2-7
CDR3 DNA: TGTGCCAGCAGTGAAGCTGGATTGGGAGGGACCTACGAGCAGTACTTC; CDR3 protein: CASSEAGLGGTYEQYF; V gene: TRBV6-1; clone size: .; CDR3 length: 16; D gene: TRBD2; J gene: TRBJ2-7
CDR3 DNA: TGCGCCAGCAGCTCTAGACAGAGAAACACTGAAGCTTTCTTT; CDR3 protein: CASSSRQRNTEAFF; V gene: TRBV5-1; clone size: few; CDR3 length: 14; D gene: .; J gene: TRBJ1-1
CDR3 DNA: TGCAGTGGGGTTCGGGACAACATCAATGAGCAGTTCTTC; CDR3 protein: CSGVRDNINEQFF; V gene: TRBV20-1; clone size: .; CDR3 length: 13; D gene: .; J gene: TRBJ2-1
CDR3 DNA: TGTGCCACCACCCAGAGAGGGGGAAGTGGCTACACCTTC; CDR3 protein: CATTQRGGSGYTF; V gene: TRBV15; clone size: .; CDR3 length: 13; D gene: .; J gene: TRBJ1-2
CDR3 DNA: TGCGCCAGCAGCTTCCAAGGGGAGGGCACTGAAGCTTTCTTT; CDR3 protein: CASSFQGEGTEAFF; V gene: TRBV5-1; clone size: many; CDR3 length: 14; D gene: .; J gene: TRBJ1-1
CDR3 DNA: TGTGCCACCACCGGGACTCGACCTTACGAGCAGTACTTC; CDR3 protein: CATTGTRPYEQYF; V gene: TRBV6-1; clone size: .; CDR3 length: 13; D gene: .; J gene: TRBJ2-7
CDR3 DNA: TGCAGCGTGACTACAAGCCCAGGGACAGGGCGGACCGGGGAGCTGTTTTTT; CDR3 protein: CSVTTSPGTGRTGELFF; V gene: TRBV29-1; clone size: many; CDR3 length: 17; D gene: TRBD1; J gene: TRBJ2-2
CDR3 DNA: TGCAGCGTTGAACGAGGGAGCGGACACAATGAGCAGTTCTTC; CDR3 protein: CSVERGSGHNEQFF; V gene: TRBV29-1; clone size: .; CDR3 length: 14; D gene: .; J gene: TRBJ2-1
CDR3 DNA: TGTGCCAGCTGGAGTACTAGCGGTGGAGAGCAGTACTTC; CDR3 protein: CASWSTSGGEQYF; V gene: TRBV6-1; clone size: few; CDR3 length: 13; D gene: TRBD2; J gene: TRBJ2-7
CDR3 DNA: TGTGCCAGCCTCGGGGTCAATACGCAGTATTTT; CDR3 protein: CASLGVNTQYF; V gene: TRBV10-3; clone size: .; CDR3 length: 11; D gene: .; J gene: TRBJ2-3
CDR3 DNA: TGTGCCACCAGTGATCCTGCCCTAGGAAGAACCGGGGAGCTGTTTTTT; CDR3 protein: CATSDPALGRTGELFF; V gene: TRBV24-1; clone size: .; CDR3 length: 16; D gene: .; J gene: TRBJ2-2
CDR3 DNA: TGTGCCACCAGCAGAGACCAGGTCTTCAACGTCCTGACTTTC; CDR3 protein: CATSRDQVFNVLTF; V gene: TRBV15; clone size: .; CDR3 length: 14; D gene: .; J gene: TRBJ2-6
CDR3 DNA: TGTGCCAGCAGCGTAGAAGGCGGAGGCTCCTACAATGAGCAGTTCTTC; CDR3 protein: CASSVEGGGSYNEQFF; V gene: TRBV9; clone size: .; CDR3 length: 16; D gene: .; J gene: TRBJ2-1
CDR3 DNA: TGTGCCAGCTCACCTGGGACAGACTACTACGAGCAGTACTTC; CDR3 protein: CASSPGTDYYEQYF; V gene: TRBV18; clone size: .; CDR3 length: 14; D gene: TRBD1; J gene: TRBJ2-7
CDR3 DNA: TGCAGTGCTAGAGGCCTACTAGCCCAAAGTCCCACAGATACGCAGTATTTT; CDR3 protein: CSARGLLAQSPTDTQYF; V gene: TRBV20-1; clone size: few; CDR3 length: 17; D gene: .; J gene: TRBJ2-3
CDR3 DNA: TGTGCCAGCAGCTTGACTCGGGTCCCTTCAGATACGCAGTATTTT; CDR3 protein: CASSLTRVPSDTQYF; V gene: TRBV5-6; clone size: .; CDR3 length: 15; D gene: .; J gene: TRBJ2-3
CDR3 DNA: TGTGCCAGCAAGAGAGGACAGGGAGCCTACGAGCAGTACTTC; CDR3 protein: CASKRGQGAYEQYF; V gene: TRBV12-3/TRBV12-4; clone size: .; CDR3 length: 14; D gene: TRBD1; J gene: TRBJ2-7
CDR3 DNA: TGTGCCAGCAGCCGCAGCCAGCGGGGCTCCTACGAGCAGTACTTC; CDR3 protein: CASSRSQRGSYEQYF; V gene: TRBV7-9; clone size: .; CDR3 length: 15; D gene: TRBD2; J gene: TRBJ2-7
CDR3 DNA: TGTGCCAGTGGCTCTAGCCCGGTCAATGAGCAGTTCTTC; CDR3 protein: CASGSSPVNEQFF; V gene: TRBV19; clone size: .; CDR3 length: 13; D gene: .; J gene: TRBJ2-1
CDR3 DNA: TGCAGTGCTAGAGATTGGCAGATCCATGAGCAGTTCTTC; CDR3 protein: CSARDWQIHEQFF; V gene: TRBV20-1; clone size: few; CDR3 length: 13; D gene: .; J gene: TRBJ2-1
CDR3 DNA: TGTGCCAGCAGAGGGGACAGGTTCCCCCATTATACTGAAGCTTTCTTT; CDR3 protein: CASRGDRFPHYTEAFF; V gene: TRBV12-3/TRBV12-4; clone size: .; CDR3 length: 16; D gene: TRBD1; J gene: TRBJ1-1
CDR3 DNA: TGTGCCAGCAGTGAAGTCGCAGCCACTGAAGCTTTCTTT; CDR3 protein: CASSEVAATEAFF; V gene: TRBV6-1; clone size: few; CDR3 length: 13; D gene: .; J gene: TRBJ1-1
CDR3 DNA: TGCGCCAGCAGCCAAGTTGGCGGGAGGGCCTACGGGGAGCTGTTTTTT; CDR3 protein: CASSQVGGRAYGELFF; V gene: TRBV4-3; clone size: few; CDR3 length: 16; D gene: TRBD2; J gene: TRBJ2-2
CDR3 DNA: TGCGCCAGCAGCGCCCAGGGTAACGAGCAGTACTTC; CDR3 protein: CASSAQGNEQYF; V gene: TRBV5-1; clone size: .; CDR3 length: 12; D gene: .; J gene: TRBJ2-7
CDR3 DNA: TGTGCCAGTAGTTCGATTACAGGGGGCAGCTCCTACAATGAGCAGTTCTTC; CDR3 protein: CASSSITGGSSYNEQFF; V gene: TRBV19; clone size: few; CDR3 length: 17; D gene: TRBD1; J gene: TRBJ2-1
CDR3 DNA: TGCAGTGGCCGGCAGTACACTGAAGCTTTCTTT; CDR3 protein: CSGRQYTEAFF; V gene: TRBV20-1; clone size: .; CDR3 length: 11; D gene: .; J gene: TRBJ1-1
CDR3 DNA: TGTGCTAGTGGTTTCGGCAATCAGCCCCAGCATTTT; CDR3 protein: CASGFGNQPQHF; V gene: TRBV12-5; clone size: few; CDR3 length: 12; D gene: .; J gene: TRBJ1-5
CDR3 DNA: TGTGCCAGCAGCTTAGGGTTATCCTACTCCTACGAGCAGTACTTC; CDR3 protein: CASSLGLSYSYEQYF; V gene: TRBV7-2; clone size: .; CDR3 length: 15; D gene: .; J gene: TRBJ2-7
CDR3 DNA: TGTGCCAGCAGCTTTTCAGATACGCAGTATTTT; CDR3 protein: CASSFSDTQYF; V gene: TRBV12-3/TRBV12-4; clone size: many; CDR3 length: 11; D gene: .; J gene: TRBJ2-3
CDR3 DNA: TGTGCCACCAGCAGAGACCGCCAAGAGACCCAGTACTTC; CDR3 protein: CATSRDRQETQYF; V gene: TRBV15; clone size: .; CDR3 length: 13; D gene: .; J gene: TRBJ2-5
CDR3 DNA: TGTGCCAGCAGTTTAGGTATACCTAGCACAGATACGCAGTATTTT; CDR3 protein: CASSLGIPSTDTQYF; V gene: TRBV27; clone size: few; CDR3 length: 15; D gene: .; J gene: TRBJ2-3
CDR3 DNA: TGTGCCAGCAGCGTAGGGGGTAGCGGGATAGATACGCAGTATTTT; CDR3 protein: CASSVGGSGIDTQYF; V gene: TRBV9; clone size: .; CDR3 length: 15; D gene: TRBD2; J gene: TRBJ2-3
CDR3 DNA: TGCGCCAGCAGCCAAGAGGACCCCCGGGGGGCCAACGTCCTGACTTTC; CDR3 protein: CASSQEDPRGANVLTF; V gene: TRBV4-3; clone size: once; CDR3 length: 16; D gene: .; J gene: TRBJ2-6
CDR3 DNA: TGCAGCACTAGCGGGAGACCTTCCTACAATGAGCAGTTCTTC; CDR3 protein: CSTSGRPSYNEQFF; V gene: TRBV20-1; clone size: few; CDR3 length: 14; D gene: TRBD2; J gene: TRBJ2-1
CDR3 DNA: TGCGCCAGCAGCTTGGAACTAGTTGGCACAGATACGCAGTATTTT; CDR3 protein: CASSLELVGTDTQYF; V gene: TRBV5-1; clone size: .; CDR3 length: 15; D gene: .; J gene: TRBJ2-3
CDR3 DNA: TGCAGTGCTAGAGATAGACGGGATGAGCAGTTCTTC; CDR3 protein: CSARDRRDEQFF; V gene: TRBV20-1; clone size: .; CDR3 length: 12; D gene: .; J gene: TRBJ2-1
CDR3 DNA: TGTGCCAGCGAGCCTAGCGGGAAAGAGACCCAGTACTTC; CDR3 protein: CASEPSGKETQYF; V gene: TRBV6-2/TRBV6-3; clone size: many; CDR3 length: 13; D gene: TRBD2; J gene: TRBJ2-5
CDR3 DNA: TGTGCCAGCAGCCCCCGGGGTCCAGCCTACAATGAGCAGTTCTTC; CDR3 protein: CASSPRGPAYNEQFF; V gene: TRBV7-9; clone size: few; CDR3 length: 15; D gene: .; J gene: TRBJ2-1
CDR3 DNA: TGCAGCGTTGTAACTGGGATGGAGCAGTACTTC; CDR3 protein: CSVVTGMEQYF; V gene: TRBV29-1; clone size: .; CDR3 length: 11; D gene: .; J gene: TRBJ2-7
CDR3 DNA: TGCGCCAGCAGCGGACAGTCAGCCTCCCAAGAGACCCAGTACTTC; CDR3 protein: CASSGQSASQETQYF; V gene: TRBV5-1; clone size: .; CDR3 length: 15; D gene: .; J gene: TRBJ2-5
CDR3 DNA: TGTGCCAGCGGTCACGGGGGAGTCTATGGCTACACCTTC; CDR3 protein: CASGHGGVYGYTF; V gene: TRBV27; clone size: .; CDR3 length: 13; D gene: .; J gene: TRBJ1-2
CDR3 DNA: TGCAGTGCTAGAGATCCCAGGGGCTCGAACTACGAGCAGTACTTC; CDR3 protein: CSARDPRGSNYEQYF; V gene: TRBV20-1; clone size: .; CDR3 length: 15; D gene: .; J gene: TRBJ2-7